This is a list of T cell receptor beta chains from one sample in a study of cytomegalovirus exposure and HLA in healthy donors. The table came from immunoSEQ multiplex PCR; TCRdb's copy has only in-frame clones and leaves some out. The repertoire includes 150,000 to 200,000 clones, approximately 76% of them detected once, and about 2% sits in the top ten. Sequenced material: PBMCs. All receptors derive from a female donor in good health and CMV-seronegative. CDR3s include the opening cysteine and the closing phenylalanine or tryptophan. A D gene is named only where the DNA matches it firmly. Rows may omit the clone size; those that give it use once, few, many or a size class.

>.|TRBJ1-2|15|TRBV7-3|.
CASSLWARGENGYTF
TGTGCCAGCAGCTTATGGGCCAGGGGTGAAAATGGCTACACCTTC
>.|TRBJ2-1|14|TRBV10-2|.
CASSEMSAYNEQFF
TGCGCCAGCAGTGAGATGTCAGCCTACAATGAGCAGTTCTTC
>TRBD2|TRBJ2-3|14|TRBV6-6|.
CASSYSGSTDTQYF
TGTGCCAGCAGTTATAGCGGGAGCACAGATACGCAGTATTTT
>.|TRBJ1-4|12|TRBV29-1|.
CSVQDSIEKLFF
TGCAGCGTTCAGGACAGCATAGAAAAACTGTTTTTT
>.|TRBJ1-5|14|TRBV28|few
CASSRGGEKQPQHF
TGTGCCAGCAGTCGTGGGGGGGAAAAGCAGCCCCAGCATTTT
>TRBD1|TRBJ2-2|16|TRBV4-1|.
CASSQDGRGLTGELFF
TGCGCCAGCAGCCAAGACGGAAGGGGGCTCACCGGGGAGCTGTTTTTT
>TRBD1|TRBJ1-1|14|TRBV6-6|few
CASSHGTENTEAFF
TGTGCCAGCAGTCACGGGACAGAGAACACTGAAGCTTTCTTT
>.|TRBJ1-2|14|TRBV6-1|.
CASSESNQGSGYTF
TGTGCCAGCAGTGAAAGCAACCAGGGTAGCGGCTACACCTTC
>.|TRBJ1-3|15|TRBV21-1|.
CASSPRQGAWNTIYF
TGTGCCAGCAGCCCCAGACAGGGGGCTTGGAACACCATATATTTT
>.|TRBJ1-5|13|TRBV6-5|few
CASSERQVQPQHF
TGTGCCAGCAGTGAGCGACAGGTTCAGCCCCAGCATTTT
>.|TRBJ2-2|15|TRBV4-2|few
CASSQGRGGTGELFF
TGTGCCAGCAGCCAAGGCCGAGGAGGCACCGGGGAGCTGTTTTTT
>.|TRBJ1-2|15|TRBV11-2|.
CASSPMGGLGYGYTF
TGTGCCAGCAGCCCGATGGGGGGGCTTGGCTATGGCTACACCTTC
>TRBD1|TRBJ2-7|15|TRBV4-2|.
CASSQGQGVSYEQYF
TGTGCCAGCAGCCAAGGACAGGGCGTCTCCTACGAGCAGTACTTC
>TRBD2|TRBJ2-2|17|TRBV5-1|few
CASSWGGLAVNTGELFF
TGCGCCAGCAGCTGGGGCGGACTAGCGGTGAACACCGGGGAGCTGTTTTTT
>TRBD2|TRBJ2-5|15|TRBV6-6|.
CASSYPGGSVETQYF
TGTGCCAGCAGTTACCCGGGAGGATCCGTAGAGACCCAGTACTTC
>.|TRBJ1-1|13|TRBV2|once
CAGRGGGRTEAFF
TGTGCTGGCAGGGGAGGGGGGAGGACTGAAGCTTTCTTT
>.|TRBJ1-1|13|TRBV13|.
CATRGGAGTEAFF
TGTGCCACCAGGGGAGGGGCGGGCACTGAAGCTTTCTTT
>TRBD1|TRBJ1-1|15|TRBV10-3|.
CAIREAGTGGTEAFF
TGTGCCATCAGGGAGGCCGGGACAGGGGGCACTGAAGCTTTCTTT
>TRBD1|TRBJ2-7|14|TRBV27|.
CASSRDRGQYEQYF
TGTGCCAGCAGCCGGGACAGGGGGCAGTACGAGCAGTACTTC
>.|TRBJ2-1|13|TRBV5-1|.
CASSDSSYNEQFF
TGCGCCAGCAGCGACAGCTCCTACAATGAGCAGTTCTTC
>TRBD1|TRBJ1-1|15|TRBV10-2|.
CASRVQGGENTEAFF
TGCGCCAGCAGGGTACAGGGGGGGGAGAACACTGAAGCTTTCTTT
>.|TRBJ2-1|15|TRBV10-3|.
CAISGDGSSYNEQFF
TGTGCCATCAGTGGGGACGGGAGCTCCTACAATGAGCAGTTCTTC
>TRBD2|TRBJ2-3|15|TRBV6-1|.
CASMGTSRGTDTQYF
TGTGCCAGCATGGGGACTAGCCGTGGCACAGATACGCAGTATTTT
>TRBD1|TRBJ1-2|13|TRBV5-1|.
CASSWGQGGGYTF
TGCGCCAGCAGCTGGGGACAGGGTGGCGGCTACACCTTC
>.|TRBJ2-7|16|TRBV13|.
CASSARRVLKSYEQYF
TGTGCCAGCAGTGCGAGGAGGGTACTCAAATCCTACGAGCAGTACTTC
>TRBD2|TRBJ2-1|16|TRBV9|.
CASSARFGLAGLGQFF
TGTGCCAGCAGCGCGAGATTTGGACTAGCGGGACTAGGGCAGTTCTTC
>.|TRBJ2-3|16|TRBV21-1|.
CASEKASGGHTLTQYF
TGTGCCAGCGAGAAGGCTAGCGGGGGCCATACGCTTACGCAGTATTTT
>TRBD1|TRBJ1-4|14|TRBV27|.
CASRRQGVNEKLFF
TGTGCCAGCAGGCGACAGGGGGTTAATGAAAAACTGTTTTTT
>TRBD2|TRBJ2-3|15|TRBV11-2|.
CASSAGLAGGDTQYF
TGTGCCAGCAGCGCAGGACTAGCGGGTGGAGATACGCAGTATTTT